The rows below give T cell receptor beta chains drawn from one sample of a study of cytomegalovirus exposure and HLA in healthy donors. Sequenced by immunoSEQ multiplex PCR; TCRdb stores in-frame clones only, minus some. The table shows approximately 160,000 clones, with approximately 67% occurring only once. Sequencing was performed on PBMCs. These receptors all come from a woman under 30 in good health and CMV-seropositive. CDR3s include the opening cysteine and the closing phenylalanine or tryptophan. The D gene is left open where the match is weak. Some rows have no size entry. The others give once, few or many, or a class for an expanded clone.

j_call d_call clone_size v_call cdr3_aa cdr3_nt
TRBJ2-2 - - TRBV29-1 CSVGPPFGELFF TGCAGCGTTGGGCCACCGTTCGGGGAGCTGTTTTTT
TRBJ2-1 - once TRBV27 CASSQTGLYYNEQFF TGTGCCAGCAGCCAGACAGGACTTTATTACAATGAGCAGTTCTTC
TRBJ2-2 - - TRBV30 CAWSVVLWRGELFF TGTGCCTGGAGTGTGGTTCTGTGGCGGGGGGAGCTGTTTTTT
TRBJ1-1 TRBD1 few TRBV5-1 CAGRPGGGNTEAFF TGCGCCGGCAGGCCAGGGGGTGGGAACACTGAAGCTTTCTTT
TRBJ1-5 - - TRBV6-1 CASSPLGQPQHF TGTGCCAGCAGTCCCCTAGGTCAGCCCCAGCATTTT
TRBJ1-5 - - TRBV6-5 CASSIQGVGQPQHF TGTGCCAGCAGTATACAGGGCGTGGGACAGCCCCAGCATTTT
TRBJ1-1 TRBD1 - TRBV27 CASRSGGFNTEAFF TGTGCCAGCCGTTCAGGGGGCTTTAACACTGAAGCTTTCTTT
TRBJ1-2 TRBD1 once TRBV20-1 CSSGGAYGYTF TGCAGTTCAGGGGGCGCGTATGGCTACACCTTC
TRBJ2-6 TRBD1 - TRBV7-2 CASSPYRGGNVLTF TGTGCCAGCAGCCCCTACAGGGGCGGCAACGTCCTGACTTTC
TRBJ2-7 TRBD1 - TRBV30 CAWSGLGTGSEQYF TGTGCCTGGAGTGGTCTGGGGACAGGGTCCGAGCAGTACTTC
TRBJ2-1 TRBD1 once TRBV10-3 CASGTGIEEQFF TGTGCCAGCGGGACAGGGATTGAAGAGCAGTTCTTC
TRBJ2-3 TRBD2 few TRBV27 CASARSGNEDTQYF TGTGCCAGCGCGCGGAGCGGGAATGAAGATACGCAGTATTTT
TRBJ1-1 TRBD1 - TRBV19 CASSIGLTGRTEAFF TGTGCCAGTAGTATAGGTCTGACAGGGAGAACTGAAGCTTTCTTT
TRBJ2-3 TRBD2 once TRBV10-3 CAISSSSGATDTQYF TGTGCCATCAGTTCCTCTAGCGGGGCCACAGATACGCAGTATTTT
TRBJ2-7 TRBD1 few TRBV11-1 CASSRDRGHEQYF TGTGCCAGCAGCCGAGACAGGGGCCACGAGCAGTACTTC
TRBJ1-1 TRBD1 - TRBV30 CAWRGQGYTEAFF TGTGCCTGGAGGGGACAGGGCTACACTGAAGCTTTCTTT